Listed below are T cell receptor beta chains from one sample, sequenced in a study of CD8+ T cells in alopecia areata. Here immunoSEQ multiplex PCR was the method, and the copy in TCRdb shows in-frame clones only, minus some. Here the sample spans roughly 190,000 clones, roughly 60% being singletons. The source was CD4+ T cells sorted from blood, collected around week 49, from a patient treated with tofacitinib. These receptors were collected from a human donor with alopecia areata. CDR3s include the opening cysteine and the closing phenylalanine or tryptophan. The D gene is left open where the match is weak. Size tells how often a clone was seen (once, few, many) or the class of an expanded clone, and some rows leave it out.

clone_size: .
d_call: .
j_call: TRBJ2-5
v_call: TRBV5-1
cdr3_aa: CASSLGSTETQYF
cdr3_nt: TGCGCCAGCAGCTTAGGTAGCACGGAGACCCAGTACTTC

clone_size: .
d_call: .
j_call: TRBJ2-3
v_call: TRBV30
cdr3_aa: CAWSVRSKITDTQYF
cdr3_nt: TGTGCCTGGAGTGTACGGAGTAAAATCACAGATACGCAGTATTTT

clone_size: .
d_call: .
j_call: TRBJ2-2
v_call: TRBV5-1
cdr3_aa: CASSMPDTGELFF
cdr3_nt: TGCGCCAGCAGCATGCCGGACACCGGGGAGCTGTTTTTT

clone_size: .
d_call: TRBD1
j_call: TRBJ2-7
v_call: TRBV5-1
cdr3_aa: CASTPGQGAYEQYF
cdr3_nt: TGCGCCAGCACCCCGGGACAGGGGGCCTACGAGCAGTACTTC

clone_size: few
d_call: .
j_call: TRBJ1-5
v_call: TRBV28
cdr3_aa: CASSYLVQPQHF
cdr3_nt: TGTGCCAGCAGTTATCTAGTACAGCCCCAGCATTTT

clone_size: few
d_call: TRBD1
j_call: TRBJ1-1
v_call: TRBV29-1
cdr3_aa: CSASTGGLTEAFF
cdr3_nt: TGCAGCGCCTCTACAGGGGGCCTCACTGAAGCTTTCTTT

clone_size: .
d_call: TRBD1
j_call: TRBJ2-7
v_call: TRBV11-2
cdr3_aa: CASSSPGQGYYEQYF
cdr3_nt: TGTGCCAGCAGCTCGCCGGGACAGGGCTACTACGAGCAGTACTTC

clone_size: .
d_call: .
j_call: TRBJ2-3
v_call: TRBV7-2
cdr3_aa: CASSLDSGIPIDTQYF
cdr3_nt: TGTGCCAGCAGCTTAGACTCCGGGATCCCTATCGATACGCAGTATTTT

clone_size: .
d_call: .
j_call: TRBJ1-1
v_call: TRBV6-5
cdr3_aa: CASSRGGFAEAFF
cdr3_nt: TGTGCCAGCAGCCGAGGGGGGTTTGCTGAAGCTTTCTTT

clone_size: once
d_call: .
j_call: TRBJ2-7
v_call: TRBV7-6
cdr3_aa: CASSPMQGTGLYEQYF
cdr3_nt: TGTGCCAGCAGCCCAATGCAGGGGACTGGGCTTTACGAGCAGTACTTC

clone_size: .
d_call: .
j_call: TRBJ2-7
v_call: TRBV30
cdr3_aa: CAGHDTRAEQYF
cdr3_nt: TGTGCCGGACATGACACGAGAGCCGAGCAGTACTTC

clone_size: few
d_call: TRBD1
j_call: TRBJ1-2
v_call: TRBV7-9
cdr3_aa: CASSFGAGGRGYGYTF
cdr3_nt: TGTGCCAGCAGCTTTGGAGCAGGGGGACGAGGCTATGGCTACACCTTC

clone_size: .
d_call: .
j_call: TRBJ2-5
v_call: TRBV5-1
cdr3_aa: CASRESRAVGQETQYF
cdr3_nt: TGCGCCAGCAGAGAGAGTCGGGCCGTGGGGCAAGAGACCCAGTACTTC

clone_size: few
d_call: .
j_call: TRBJ1-1
v_call: TRBV4-3
cdr3_aa: CASSQEWGGRQTAFF
cdr3_nt: TGCGCCAGCAGCCAAGAGTGGGGAGGGCGCCAAACGGCTTTCTTT

clone_size: .
d_call: TRBD2
j_call: TRBJ2-4
v_call: TRBV4-3
cdr3_aa: CASSPSGGKNIQYF
cdr3_nt: TGCGCCAGCAGCCCCTCGGGGGGCAAAAACATTCAGTACTTC

clone_size: few
d_call: .
j_call: TRBJ2-5
v_call: TRBV29-1
cdr3_aa: CSVPGYKETQYF
cdr3_nt: TGCAGCGTCCCAGGTTACAAAGAGACCCAGTACTTC

clone_size: few
d_call: .
j_call: TRBJ2-7
v_call: TRBV7-2
cdr3_aa: CASSPDQFEQYF
cdr3_nt: TGTGCCAGCAGCCCCGACCAATTTGAGCAGTACTTC

clone_size: few
d_call: .
j_call: TRBJ2-3
v_call: TRBV29-1
cdr3_aa: CSVGTPQYF
cdr3_nt: TGCAGCGTAGGGACCCCGCAGTATTTT

clone_size: .
d_call: TRBD1
j_call: TRBJ2-7
v_call: TRBV7-2
cdr3_aa: CASSWQGVGEQYF
cdr3_nt: TGTGCCAGCAGTTGGCAGGGGGTAGGCGAGCAGTACTTC

clone_size: once
d_call: TRBD1
j_call: TRBJ1-1
v_call: TRBV29-1
cdr3_aa: CSVWTGRNTEAFF
cdr3_nt: TGCAGCGTATGGACAGGGAGGAACACTGAAGCTTTCTTT

clone_size: .
d_call: TRBD1
j_call: TRBJ1-1
v_call: TRBV7-2
cdr3_aa: CASSLAPGGTEAFF
cdr3_nt: TGTGCCAGCAGCTTAGCTCCAGGGGGCACTGAAGCTTTCTTT

clone_size: .
d_call: .
j_call: TRBJ1-1
v_call: TRBV5-1
cdr3_aa: CASSLTGSYTEAFF
cdr3_nt: TGCGCCAGCAGCTTGACAGGGAGTTACACTGAAGCTTTCTTT